In its sample, the clone carrying this TCR beta chain was seen once. The sample originates from a study of shared clonotypes between healthy human individuals. Produced via immunoSEQ multiplex PCR; TCRdb's table is partial and in-frame only. This sample carries about 450,000 clones, more than 75% of them seen once, and the ten largest clones take around 14%. The CDR3 is made up of 17 amino acids. Unmatched junction bases numbered 13, after V lost 8 bases and J lost 0 bases. Germline V gene data show CDR1 as KGHSH and CDR2 as LQKENI. The sequencing input was PBMCs. V gene TRBV18 combines with J gene TRBJ2-3; 8 nucleotides line up with TRBD2. The sequence derives from a woman in her thirties or forties in good health. Some clones in this sample may be carry-over from other donors' samples. In nucleotides, the CDR3 is TGTGCCAGCACGCTCCAACTAGCGGCTCCTAGCACAGATACGCAGTATTTT. This gives the protein CASTLQLAAPSTDTQYF.